These 15 T cell receptor beta chains originate from one sample sequenced in a study of CD8 T cells in ankylosing spondylitis. TCRdb redid the calling of the 5' RACE reads with MiXCR, one entry per CDR3 protein. The table lists tens of thousands of distinct CDR3 sequences, 5.3% of them singletons, with over 2% in the top ten. Sequencing was done on a sample of blood, either unsorted or a sorted T cell fraction (not recorded which). The source of these receptors is a male donor with ankylosing spondylitis or in good health (not recorded which).

This clonotype was recorded many times. The gene calls are TRBV6-5 and TRBJ1-6; the D is unclear. There are 16 residues in the CDR3. The V and J ends lost 0 bases and 7 bases respectively, with 13 bases between them. Looked up from germline, CDR1 is MNHEY and CDR2 is SVGAGI. The CDR3, as DNA: TGTGCCAGCAGTTACTCTGCCTCACCAGACAATTCACCCCTCCACTTT. It yields the protein CASSYSASPDNSPLHF.

This clonotype was observed at least ten times. The DNA is omitted, as the CDR3 cannot be located on it reliably, and the CDR3 follows TCRdb's listing. The chain combines TRBV21-1 with TRBJ2-1; TRBD1 reflects the table's D call only, with no check against the DNA. TRBV21-1 is a pseudogene. Ends included, the CDR3 has 18 residues. The CDR3: CASSKVGRGSAVINEQFF.

This clonotype was found many times. The rearrangement joins TRBV7-2 to TRBJ1-4; D is unclear. Deletions cut 1 base from V and 4 bases from J, with 10 bases between. This CDR3 has 15 amino acids. Germline-derived CDR1 and CDR2 are SGHTA and FQGNSA. The CDR3 coding sequence is TGTGCCAGCAGCTTAGAGGGAGCCGGTAATGAAAAACTGTTTTTT. Its protein product is CASSLEGAGNEKLFF.

This clonotype was counted many times. This chain joins TRBV7-8 and TRBJ1-1; D is undetermined. The germline CDR1 and CDR2 sequences are SGHVS and FQNEAQ. This CDR3 region has 13 residues. The V end lost 6 bases, the J end lost 0 bases, and 8 bases lay between the germline ends. The CDR3 is CASSMTVNTEAFF. The CDR3 DNA follows: TGTGCCAGCAGTATGACGGTGAACACTGAAGCTTTCTTT.

This clonotype was picked up many times. This chain links TRBV3-1 with TRBJ1-1; no clear D. The ends were cut back, 0 bases at V and 2 bases at J, with 7 bases in the middle. Germline V gene sequence: CDR1 LGHDT, CDR2 YNNKEL (reference sequence). The CDR3 extends over 14 amino acids. CDR3 coding DNA: TGTGCCAGCAGCCAAGATCCAGGCAACACTGAAGCTTTCTTT. Its protein product is CASSQDPGNTEAFF.

This clonotype was seen many times. The V gene is TRBV12-3 or TRBV12-4, the J gene TRBJ2-5, with D maybe TRBD1 (5 bases). CDR3 length: 13 residues. The V and J ends lost 0 bases and 5 bases respectively, with 7 bases between them. The CDR3 DNA is TGTGCCAGCAGTTTAGCGGCAGGGGAGACCCAGTACTTC. Translating it yields CASSLAAGETQYF.

This clonotype was recorded many times. V and J are TRBV12-3 or TRBV12-4 and TRBJ1-2, with unresolved D. The CDR3 has 13 residues. Between the trimmed V and J ends, which lost 3 bases and 0 bases, there was a span of 5 bases. The chain's CDR3 is CASSFEANYGYTF. For the CDR3, the DNA is TGTGCCAGCAGTTTTGAAGCTAACTATGGCTACACCTTC.

This clonotype came up many times. The chain links TRBV12-3 or TRBV12-4 to TRBJ1-2; no clear D gene. V lost 5 bases and J lost 6, with 10 bases in between. This CDR3 is built from 12 residues. The CDR3 bases are TGTGCCAGCAGTGAGGCCACGGATGGCTACACCTTC. This encodes CASSEATDGYTF.

Ten or more counts support this clonotype. The chain has TRBV5-1 and TRBJ2-3, with 7 positions matching TRBD1. Germline assignment: CDR1 SGHRS and CDR2 YFSETQ. V gave up 2 bases and J gave up 0 bases; unmatched junction bases: 3. This CDR3 is 15 amino acids long. CDR3 sequence reads: CASSLPGQSTDTQYF. The CDR3, as DNA: TGCGCCAGCAGCTTACCGGGACAGAGCACAGATACGCAGTATTTT.

The table lists this clonotype with many counts. The gene calls are TRBV6-5 and TRBJ2-1; D unresolved. The CDR3 runs to 11 residues. The V end lost 5 bases, the J end lost 6 bases, and 5 bases lay between the germline ends. Per the germline V gene, CDR1 is MNHEY and CDR2 is SVGAGI. The CDR3 loop is CASSTSNEQFF. In nucleotides, the CDR3 is TGTGCCAGCAGTACCAGCAATGAGCAGTTCTTC.

This clonotype came up many times. This chain links TRBV20-1 with TRBJ1-5; D possibly corresponds to TRBD1 (5 bases). The CDR3 covers 13 residues. From germline, CDR1 is DFQATT and CDR2 SNEGSKA (reference sequence). The germline V and J ends were trimmed by 1 base and 5 bases, with 9 bases remaining between them. DNA of the CDR3: TGCAGTGCTAGAGCGGTCAGGGATCAGCCCCAGCATTTT. It encodes CSARAVRDQPQHF.

This clonotype was seen repeatedly, ten times or more. This rearrangement joins TRBV6-6 to TRBJ2-6; D is unresolved. Germline CDR1 is MNHNY and CDR2 is SVGAGI (reference sequence). V lost 5 bases, J lost 4 bases, and 6 bases lay in between. This CDR3 region has 13 residues. CDR3 in amino acids: CASSLRGANVLTF. The CDR3, as DNA: TGTGCCAGCAGTCTCCGAGGGGCCAACGTCCTGACTTTC.

In this sample, this clonotype turned up many times. The V call is TRBV5-1, the J call TRBJ2-5; D unresolved. The CDR3 length is 13 residues. Germline values: CDR1 SGHRS, CDR2 YFSETQ. V dropped 5 bases and J dropped 0 bases, with 8 bases sitting between them. The DNA for the CDR3 is TGCGCCAGCAGACGGACGGACCAAGAGACCCAGTACTTC. Amino acids: CASRRTDQETQYF.

This clonotype was found many times. The CDR3, as DNA: TGTGCCAGCAGCTTAGGGGGGGCAGGGGAGCTGTTTTTT. It codes for CASSLGGAGELFF. V and J are TRBV7-2 and TRBJ2-2; either TRBD1 or TRBD2 may fit D (6 bases each). Trimming shortened V by 1 base and J by 8 bases, and 8 bases separated the two germline ends. Germline CDR1 is SGHTA and CDR2 is FQGNSA. The CDR3 loop spans 13 amino acids.

This clonotype was seen at least ten times. V is TRBV20-1 and J is TRBJ2-1; 8 bases line up with TRBD2. This CDR3 is 14 amino acids long. The V segment lost 0 bases and the J segment 10 bases; nucleotides outside the gene matches: 8. The germline V gene encodes CDR1 DFQATT and CDR2 SNEGSKA (reference sequence). CDR3 sequence reads: CSARDLGLAGEQFF. The CDR3 DNA follows: TGCAGTGCTAGAGATCTCGGACTAGCAGGCGAGCAGTTCTTC.